Listed here are 21 T cell receptor beta chains from one sample, sequenced in a study of blood T cells in healthy people across ages. Then a second PCR, running about 6 to 12 cycles, was carried out with a sample-barcoded 5' primer and a J-beta primer mix. MiXCR, run by TCRdb on the 5' RACE reads, gives a single entry per CDR3 protein. This sample carries approximately 490,000 distinct CDR3 sequences, approximately 25% of them seen once, and the ten largest clones take approximately 10%. These same records also appear under a second study, on T cells of mothers and their children.

The sequencing sample was made of blood. These receptor sequences come from a boy between 10 and 17 years old in good health.

This clonotype has a handful of counts. This rearrangement joins TRBV7-3 to TRBJ2-2, with a weak D call TRBD2 (5 bases). The CDR3 loop spans 15 amino acids. Germline V gene lookup returns CDR1 SGHTA and CDR2 FQGTGA. With 0 bases removed from V and 1 base from J, the gap between germline ends came to 6 bases. The CDR3 bases are TGTGCCAGCAGCTTAACTAGCGTGAACACCGGGGAGCTGTTTTTT. Translating it yields CASSLTSVNTGELFF.

J is TRBJ2-1 and V is TRBV25-1; TRBD1 agrees at 9 bases. Trimming took 4 bases from V and 7 from J; bases not matched to a gene: 5. The CDR3 runs 14 residues. Germline loops: CDR1 MGHDK, CDR2 SYGVNS. The DNA of the CDR3 is TGTGCCAGCAGTGCTTACGGGACAGGGAATGAGCAGTTCTTC. Translation: CASSAYGTGNEQFF.

The chain combines TRBV12-3 or TRBV12-4 with TRBJ1-5; possibly TRBD1 for D (5 bases). This CDR3 is built from 13 residues. Trimming shortened V by 7 bases and J by 6 bases, and 13 bases separated the two germline ends. In DNA, the CDR3 is TGTGCCAGCACTACAGGTTTCAGTCAGCCCCAGCATTTT. This encodes CASTTGFSQPQHF.

The rearrangement joins TRBV7-8 to TRBJ2-5, with D perhaps TRBD1 (5 bases). Trimming stripped 5 bases from V and 0 bases from J, with 7 bases between. The CDR3 extends over 13 amino acids. Germline-derived CDR1 and CDR2 are SGHVS and FQNEAQ. CDR3 residues: CASSDSHQETQYF. For the CDR3, the DNA is TGTGCCAGCAGCGACAGTCACCAAGAGACCCAGTACTTC.

V and J are TRBV30 and TRBJ2-5; D ambiguous. The DNA end is a closer match to TRBJ2-7, so the J assignment may be wrong. Germline CDR1 and CDR2: GTSNPN and SVGIG (reference sequence). The CDR3 runs to 13 residues. CDR3 bases: TGTGCCTGGAGTCTAGACCGCACCTACGAGCAGTACTTC. This gives the protein CAWSLDRTYEQYF.

V is TRBV4-3 and J is TRBJ2-1, with D possibly TRBD2 on 5 matching bases. Judging by the DNA end, TRBJ2-5 fits better; the J call may be wrong. The CDR3 is made up of 14 amino acids. Germline V CDR1 and CDR2: LGHNA, YSLEER. The CDR3 nucleotides are TGCGCCAGCAGCCAAGATCCGGGGTTAGAGACCCAGTACTTC. Amino acids: CASSQDPGLETQYF.

CDR3 coding DNA: TGCAGCGTCGCGGGGACAGGGGCCGAGCAGTACTTC. Its translation: CSVAGTGAEQYF. The chain combines TRBV29-1 with TRBJ2-7, with 10 positions matching TRBD1. V dropped 6 bases and J dropped 6; count of bases not matched to a gene: 5. The CDR3 has 12 residues. Germline assignment: CDR1 SQVTM and CDR2 ANQGSEA.

The chain joins TRBV5-1 to TRBJ2-5, with D possibly being TRBD1 or TRBD2 (5 bases each). Trimming cost V 5 bases and J 11 bases, with 28 bases left between them. Per the germline V gene, CDR1 is SGHRS and CDR2 is YFSETQ. The CDR3 sequence is 16 residues long. CDR3 sequence: CASSFYPGPHLLEQYF. CDR3 coding DNA: TGCGCCAGCAGTTTCTATCCGGGACCGCATCTACTAGAGCAGTACTTC.

This clonotype has just a few counts. The chain employs TRBV7-9 and TRBJ2-1, with 12 bases that match TRBD2. Per germline, CDR1 SEHNR and CDR2 FQNEAQ (reference sequence). This CDR3 contains 16 residues. The V and J ends lost 5 bases and 4 bases, in that order; junction bases with no gene match: 6. CDR3 DNA: TGTGCCAGCAGCCCCCGGACTAGCGGGGAATACAATGAGCAGTTCTTC. Protein product: CASSPRTSGEYNEQFF.

This clonotype was seen more than once but under ten times. The gene calls are TRBV4-3 and TRBJ1-1; TRBD1 might be the D (5 bases). Germline CDR1 LGHNA, CDR2 YSLEER. Between the trimmed V and J ends, which lost 0 bases and 4 bases, there was a span of 12 bases. This CDR3 region has 15 residues. The CDR3 DNA reads TGCGCCAGCAGCCAAGAGAGGGGACTCCTCACTGAAGCTTTCTTT. Translation: CASSQERGLLTEAFF.

The V gene is TRBV4-3, the J gene TRBJ1-1; D remains ambiguous. The CDR3 is 16 residues long. The ends were cut back, 4 bases at V and 0 bases at J, with 15 bases in the middle. CDR1 is LGHNA and CDR2 is YSLEER in the germline V gene. This CDR3 reads CASSPSNPDLNTEAFF. Written as DNA, the CDR3 is TGCGCCAGCAGCCCGTCCAACCCCGACTTGAACACTGAAGCTTTCTTT.

This clonotype was observed a few times. The genes are TRBV7-6 and TRBJ2-5, with TRBD1 matching over 8 bases. The J call is uncertain, as TRBJ2-7 better fits the DNA end. The CDR3 has 16 residues. Germline V lookup: CDR1 SGHVS, CDR2 FNYEAQ. The CDR3 spells CASSFHRKTGGYEQYF. The CDR3 nucleotides are TGTGCCAGCAGCTTTCACCGAAAAACAGGGGGCTACGAGCAGTACTTC.

The gene calls are TRBV6-2 or TRBV6-3 and TRBJ2-7; 11 nucleotides line up with TRBD1. CDR3 length equals 16 residues. J was trimmed by 3 bases and V by 3 bases; bases with no gene match: 7. Germline CDR1 MNHEY, CDR2 SVGEGT. This CDR3 reads CASSYSPGQGVYEQYF. CDR3 nucleotides: TGTGCCAGCAGTTATTCGCCGGGACAGGGGGTCTACGAGCAGTACTTC.

The V gene is TRBV6-2 or TRBV6-3, the J gene TRBJ2-3; either TRBD1 or TRBD2 may supply D (5 bases each). CDR3 length: 15 amino acids. Trimming cost V 7 bases and J 6 bases, with 20 bases left between them. Germline V gene data show CDR1 as MNHEY and CDR2 as SVGEGT. Written as DNA, the CDR3 is TGTGCCAGCAACGAACCGGGACCCCCGGCGGATACGCAGTATTTT. This encodes CASNEPGPPADTQYF.

The rearrangement joins TRBV18 to TRBJ2-5; 9 bases fit TRBD1. Gene TRBJ2-7 matches the end of the DNA better, so the J call may be wrong. Germline loops: CDR1 KGHSH, CDR2 LQKENI. This CDR3 has 16 residues. The CDR3 here is CASSRLGGTGTNEQYF. CDR3 DNA: TGTGCCAGCTCCCGCCTTGGGGGGACAGGGACCAACGAGCAGTACTTC.

Points on this clonotype: The junction departs from germline at one end; a sequencing error may be responsible. For the CDR3, the DNA is TGTGCCGGCAGTTACCAGCGGGGGAGTTACGAGCAGTACTTC. Amino acid sequence: CAGSYQRGSYEQYF. This chain uses TRBV6-5 with TRBJ2-7; 8 bases align to TRBD2. The CDR3 runs to 14 residues. CDR1 and CDR2 from the germline V gene are MNHEY and SVGAGI.

This clonotype showed up many times. The genes are TRBV5-1 and TRBJ1-5; no clear D. V lost 5 bases and J lost 4, with 7 bases in between. The CDR3 covers 12 residues. Germline V gene lookup returns CDR1 SGHRS and CDR2 YFSETQ. This CDR3 reads CASSLQNQPQHF. DNA of the CDR3: TGCGCCAGCAGTCTCCAAAATCAGCCCCAGCATTTT. The entire variable domain, with the rest obtained from reference TRBV5-1 and TRBJ1-5, is as follows: KAGVTQTPRYLIKTRGQQVTLSCSPISGHRSVSWYQQTPGQGLQFLFEYFSETQRNKGNFPGRFSGRQFSNSRSEMNVSTLELGDSALYLCASSLQNQPQHFGDGTRLSIL.

This clonotype has just a few counts. This chain joins TRBV7-2 and TRBJ2-7; D gene unclear. Germline V gene lookup returns CDR1 SGHTA and CDR2 FQGNSA. V gave up 5 bases and J gave up 5 bases, with 10 bases separating them. This CDR3 is built from 12 residues. As DNA, the CDR3 is TGTGCCAGCAGCGCCGGTGGAAACGAGCAGTACTTC. Its protein product is CASSAGGNEQYF. The full variable domain, completed using reference TRBV7-2 and TRBJ2-7, is GAGVSQSPSNKVTEKGKDVELRCDPISGHTALYWYRQSLGQGLEFLIYFQGNSAPDKSGLPSDRFSAERTGGSVSTLTIQRTQQEDSAVYLCASSAGGNEQYFGPGTRLTVT.

J is TRBJ2-7 and V is TRBV5-1; D gene ambiguous. Germline assignment: CDR1 SGHRS and CDR2 YFSETQ. The CDR3 sequence is 15 residues long. Trimming removed 4 bases at V and 2 bases at J, with 16 bases between. The CDR3 loop is CASSLNILPPYEQYF. CDR3 nucleotides: TGCGCCAGCAGCCTCAACATCCTTCCCCCCTACGAGCAGTACTTC.

V is TRBV14 and J is TRBJ1-2, with unresolved D. V was clipped by 4 bases and J by 5 bases, with 11 bases between them. This CDR3 is built from 13 residues. Per the germline V gene, CDR1 is SGHDN and CDR2 is FVKESK. The DNA of the CDR3 is TGTGCCAGCAGCCGAGACACCGTATATGGCTACACCTTC. The encoded protein is CASSRDTVYGYTF.

This clonotype was counted between two and nine times. V is TRBV2 and J is TRBJ1-1, with D possibly matching TRBD1 (5 bases). Germline V gene data show CDR1 as SNHLY and CDR2 as FYNNEI. The CDR3 totals 14 residues. Trimming took off 5 bases at V and 2 bases at J, with 12 bases between the two ends. The CDR3 spells CASSTPRDNTEAFF. CDR3 nucleotides: TGTGCCAGCAGTACACCCCGGGACAACACTGAAGCTTTCTTT.